The following is a T cell receptor (beta chain) sequence with its context. There are a few counts of this clone. Its antigen is unknown. No base-level quality is on record; no much larger clone is a single base apart. The sample belongs to a study of cytomegalovirus exposure and HLA in healthy donors (dated by TCRdb to about 2017). About the full investigation: In an earlier analysis of roughly 590 of the donors, approximately 300 Gb of sequence data and about 110 million unique TCR beta sequences from about 190 million T cells were reported. Around 320 gigabases of sequencing data and some 85 million unique TCR sequences were included in an early release covering over 600 HLA-typed donors. Of the roughly 400 genotyped donors, about 80% fell in the genetic ancestry cluster associated with self-reported Caucasian donors. The study was designed to test whether signatures of past pathogen exposure could be identified by cataloging public T cell receptors. The study profiled the T cell repertoires of under 850 subjects by immunosequencing and related them to cytomegalovirus serostatus. In addition to the first cohort of roughly 670 subjects, a separate validation cohort of some 120 different subjects was used. To predict cytomegalovirus infection status, the study brought together high-throughput TCR immunosequencing, statistical association of individual TCRs with disease status, and machine learning. To study patterns of TCR occurrence, a later analysis re-analyzed previously published TCR beta repertoires from around 670 donors and added high-resolution HLA genotyping. In the later analysis, no new phenotypic data were used to find candidate immune exposures; instead, reliance was placed on TCR beta sequences and their occurrence across donors. An earlier analysis of fewer than 750 of the donors used high-throughput TCR beta sequencing to judge whether each TCR beta V gene segment behaved as functional or pseudogenic. Donor age, sex, ethnicity and CMV serostatus were compiled alongside the repertoire data. Genome-wide SNP genotypes for about three fifths of the 666 donors were used in a later genetic analysis, which treated that subset as a discovery cohort. All discovery cohort repertoires had been generated using a single sequencing platform. HLA typing covered class I and class II loci at four-digit resolution. The number of typed donors differed by locus: roughly 620-630 for A, B, C, DRB1 and DQB1; 500 to 550 for DQA1; 606 for DPA1; and roughly 490 for DPB1. Roughly 5 DR-DQ haplotypes were handled as single units for association and clustering, since linkage in the cohort was strong. Among under 450 genotyped donors of the cohort, an average of approximately 250,000 unique TCR beta nucleotide sequences were sequenced per donor, approximately 20% of them non-productive.

The cohort comprised around 700 healthy bone marrow donors. All cohort members were sampled while nominally healthy, although unrecorded immune exposures were likely present. The donor was CMV seropositive and belonged to the group of 250 to 300 seropositive cohort members. Each donor provided a peripheral blood sample, and peripheral blood mononuclear cells were used for TCR beta sequencing. The Qiagen DNeasy Blood Extraction Kit was used to extract genomic DNA from the blood cell samples. Paper-wide results and their limitations: A few of the identified cytomegalovirus-associated TCR beta chains were confirmed in vitro to be specific for cytomegalovirus antigens. In a later analysis, the rate of TCR association differed among HLA loci, with DRB1 alleles having the most associated TCRs and HLA-C alleles having the fewest. According to a later genetic analysis, donors in an Asian-associated ancestry cluster had fewer N-insertions in productive TCRs than the roughly 700-donor mean. CMV serostatus was the only immune exposure information available for the cohort. In an earlier analysis of under 600 of the donors, most TCR beta V segments were observed in productive rearrangements about 90% or about 30% of the time, broadly matching IMGT annotations. A total of fewer than 200 TCR beta chains were listed by the study as associated with cytomegalovirus. Most TCR sequences were seen in very few donors, while some public TCRs were found in many individuals. In this cohort, only TCR beta chains were sequenced, and detectable features were limited by the absence of alpha or paired-chain data. The authors suggested that the approach could potentially be extended to other disease states and immunological phenotypes. Several of the top co-occurrence clusters appeared to be linked to parvovirus B19, influenza, CMV and Epstein-Barr virus, according to a later analysis. Compared with equally common non-associated chains, HLA-associated TCR beta chains in a later analysis were more clonally expanded and had lower generation probabilities. A further reported finding was that TCR beta sequences accurately predicted the HLA-A and HLA-B alleles for most subjects in the first cohort. Most CMV-associated TCR beta chains appeared to be HLA-restricted in a later analysis, and the HLA associations seemed to be driven largely by CMV exposure. Specific HLA alleles were associated with 16,951 TCR beta sequences at a false discovery rate of 0.05 in a later analysis. Cytomegalovirus status was reported to be diagnosed by the classifier with high specificity and sensitivity in both the original and validation cohorts. Because HLA typing was missing for some donors at each locus, association tests included only the typed subset. Assigning TCR associations to individual alleles was difficult when HLA alleles, especially DR and DQ, strongly co-occurred. The earlier analysis of approximately 560 of the donors excluded 15 to 20 rarely observed V segments, including chromosome 9 orphons, because counts were too low. Some IMGT-functional V segments, including TRBV6-2 and TRBV6-3, could not be told apart with the 87-base-pair reads, so those segments were excluded. V-gene and J-gene trimming of TCR beta chains was associated with a missense DCLRE1C variant in a later genetic analysis, and the association was replicated in an independent cohort. Presence/absence analyses assumed roughly uniform sequencing depth across donors, an assumption that may not hold. The sequencing pipeline was judged likely to have produced a cluster of highly shared sequence variants as a technical artifact. Linkage disequilibrium might explain the correlated functional status among segregating V segments, but an unknown experimental factor could not be ruled out.

Libraries came from the immunoSEQ multiplex PCR assay. For the multiplex PCR, a mixture combining 60 forward primers for TCR Vbeta segments and 13 reverse primers for TCR Jbeta segments was used. A multiplex PCR assay on genomic DNA amplified the CDR3 region of rearranged TCR beta genes. On the Illumina HiSeq System, the amplified TCR beta libraries were sequenced as 87-base-pair reads. Processing in the source paper ran as follows. Across the 670 or so repertoires, a later analysis counted tens of millions of unique TCR beta chains, roughly 11 million of which were shared by at least two donors. To remove PCR and sequencing errors, raw reads were error-corrected and collapsed into unique sequences using a nearest-neighbor algorithm that merged closely related sequences. To assign V, D and J gene segments, CDR3 sequences were aligned to IMGT reference sequences. For a sequence to be retained, a match of at least six nucleotides to both a V gene segment and a J gene segment was required. A rearrangement counted as productive if the CDR3 had no stop codons and remained in frame with V and J, and every other rearrangement counted as non-productive. Following IMGT convention, CDR3 was defined as the stretch from the second conserved V-encoded cysteine up to the conserved J-encoded phenylalanine. The earlier analysis of about 500 of the donors excluded sequences that lacked an unambiguous match to a single V gene segment. An earlier analysis of several hundred of the donors classified V segments as functional when productive rearrangements were above 56.7% and as segregating when the standard deviation between donors was above 5%. A statistical classification framework was built for diagnosing cytomegalovirus status from the catalog of TCR beta chain sequences. A later analysis assigned V and J genes by comparing TCR nucleotide sequences with IMGT/GENE-DB human TR gene sequences. Using the TCRdist pipeline, a later analysis assigned CDR3 sequences along with most-parsimonious VDJ recombination scenarios. A later analysis defined each TCR beta chain by its CDR3 amino acid sequence plus V-gene family, and excluded reads lacking a unique V-gene family. A later analysis removed 592 highly shared, low-generation-probability nucleotide sequences to deal with suspected cross-contamination and a sequencing artifact. A later analysis calculated a clonal expansion index for each public chain from normalized within-repertoire ranks of inferred template counts. A later analysis computed generation probabilities with a VDJ recombination model fitted to out-of-frame rearrangements, and checked the results against IGoR. In a later analysis, hypergeometric tests were used to score TCR-TCR, TCR-HLA and TCR-CMV co-occurrence, with a repertoire-size bias correction applied to TCR pairs. A later analysis estimated false discovery rates by permuting HLA or CMV assignments 20 times. In a later analysis, co-occurring TCRs were grouped with DBSCAN, and TCRdist sequence similarity was added when clustering was performed within HLA-allele-positive subsets. Repertoires with fewer than 30,000 or more than 120,000 public chains were left out of co-occurrence clustering, as were about 5 repertoires with anomalous nucleotide sharing. TCRdb stores this immuneACCESS table with in-frame sequences only. Part of the clones is absent; in the studies checked, under half of the shortfall reflects unresolved V genes, and no reason is known for the rest. V and J calls and clone size are given by that table; D and trimming were obtained from the DNA. The sample profile shows under 150,000 clones; 60% to 85% of them were found once. The top ten hold about 6.7% of the sample.

Reading from cysteine to phenylalanine, the CDR3 counts 15 amino acids. Only the CDR3 part of the read is kept: 45 bases, read in frame from the first base. For CDR1 and CDR2, the germline V gene (reference sequence) lists SEHNR and FQNEAQ. The junction carries 12 bases between V and J, which are trimmed by 5 bases and 4 bases respectively. The sequencing sample was made of PBMCs. This TCR was recovered from a woman aged 40 to 49 in good health and CMV-seropositive. The chain is assembled from TRBV7-9 and TRBJ1-6, with the identity of the D gene unclear. For the CDR3, the sequence is CASSLAGTYNSPLHF. The nucleotides read TGTGCCAGCAGCCTCGCGGGAACTTATAATTCACCCCTCCACTTT.